Presented here are 27 T cell receptor beta chains from one specimen sequenced in a study of blood T cell repertoires in COVID-19. TCRdb's copy holds only in-frame clones and misses some; the assay was immunoSEQ multiplex PCR. The sample carries hundreds of thousands of clones, approximately 86% recorded once. Sequencing used PBMCs or T cells enriched from blood (not recorded which). The receptors stem from a woman aged 40 to 50 with acute COVID-19.

The CDR3 DNA sequence: TGTGCCAGCAGCCCAAGGAGTACTCAGCCCCAGCATTTT. Its translation: CASSPRSTQPQHF. V usage is TRBV12-3 or TRBV12-4 and J usage is TRBJ1-5; D ambiguous. The CDR3 spans 13 residues. Trimming took 6 bases from V and 6 from J, leaving 12 bases between them.

The chain links TRBV6-5 to TRBJ1-2; 9 bases map to TRBD1. The CDR3 runs to 15 residues. The trim removed 6 bases at V and 3 bases at J, leaving 8 bases unmatched. Looked up from germline, CDR1 is MNHEY and CDR2 is SVGAGI. CDR3 region: CASRKTTGGDYGYTF. The CDR3 bases are TGTGCCAGCAGGAAAACGACAGGGGGGGACTATGGCTACACCTTC.

CDR3 bases: TGTGCCAGCAGCCTCGGGGACACCCTAAATCAGCCCCAGCATTTT. It codes for CASSLGDTLNQPQHF. The chain has TRBV7-2 and TRBJ1-5, with D tentatively TRBD1 (6 bases). Trimming pared 5 bases from V and 4 bases from J, leaving 15 bases between. The CDR3 is 15 amino acids. Germline CDR1 is SGHTA and CDR2 is FQGNSA.

Regarding this clone: Distinct nucleotide sequences in the sample also encode this CDR3. This sequence joins TRBV19 and TRBJ2-1; D perhaps matches TRBD2 (5 bases). Germline lookup yields CDR1 LNHDA and CDR2 SQIVND (reference sequence). Trimming cost V 1 base and J 4 bases, with 5 bases left between them. The CDR3 has 13 amino acids. CDR3 DNA: TGTGCCAGTAGTATAGGAGGGTACAATGAGCAGTTCTTC. It encodes CASSIGGYNEQFF.

The chain joins TRBV2 to TRBJ1-3; the D is unclear. The germline CDR1 and CDR2 sequences are SNHLY and FYNNEI. CDR3 length: 15 residues. Trimming took 7 bases from V and 0 from J, leaving 13 bases between them. CDR3 sequence: CASNSFGFSGNTIYF. The CDR3 region has the DNA TGTGCCAGCAACAGTTTTGGGTTCTCTGGAAACACCATATATTTT.

V and J are TRBV6-5 and TRBJ1-2, with 7 bases fitting TRBD1. The J segment lost 4 bases and the V segment lost 0 bases, leaving 2 bases of the junction unmatched. The CDR3 contains 14 residues. In germline, CDR1 is MNHEY, CDR2 SVGAGI. CDR3 coding DNA: TGTGCCAGCAGTTACTCGACAGGGACCTATGGCTACACCTTC. As protein: CASSYSTGTYGYTF.

V is TRBV7-9 and J is TRBJ1-5; TRBD1 might be the D (5 bases). Trimming took off 0 bases at V and 3 bases at J, with 15 bases between the two ends. This CDR3 is 17 amino acids long. CDR1 and CDR2 from the germline V gene are SEHNR and FQNEAQ (reference sequence). The CDR3: CASSLAGVREANQPQHF. The CDR3 bases are TGTGCCAGCAGCTTAGCGGGGGTAAGGGAGGCCAATCAGCCCCAGCATTTT.

The gene calls are TRBV3-1 (or the pseudogene TRBV3-2) and TRBJ2-4, with 8 bases fitting TRBD2. CDR3 length: 20 amino acids. The germline gives CDR1 LGHDT, CDR2 YNNKEL (reference sequence). J gave up 0 bases and V 0 bases, and 13 bases lay outside the gene matches. The CDR3 coding sequence is TGTGCCAGCAGCCAAGAAGTCAGCGGGAGCGTGAGCCTAGCCAAAAACATTCAGTACTTC. It encodes CASSQEVSGSVSLAKNIQYF.

The chain joins TRBV15 to TRBJ1-5; no clear D. V lost 0 bases and J 9 bases, leaving 9 bases between the germline ends. CDR1 is LNHNV and CDR2 is YYDKDF in the germline V gene (reference sequence). The CDR3 consists of 13 residues. The CDR3 nucleotides read TGTGCCACCAGCAGAGATCAGCGAGGGCCCCAGCATTTT. Its protein is CATSRDQRGPQHF. Filled out from reference TRBV15 and TRBJ1-5, the complete variable domain reads DAMVIQNPRYQVTQFGKPVTLSCSQTLNHNVMYWYQQKSSQAPKLLFHYYDKDFNNEADTPDNFQSRRPNTSFCFLDIRSPGLGDTAMYLCATSRDQRGPQHFGDGTRLSIL.

This chain connects TRBV7-9 to TRBJ2-2; D may be TRBD2 (7 bases). Germline V gives CDR1 SEHNR, CDR2 FQNEAQ (reference sequence). The CDR3 has 18 residues. V lost 3 bases and J lost 0, with 17 bases in between. Written as DNA, the CDR3 is TGTGCCAGCAGCTTCGTCTTCGGGGGGCTGGCGAACACCGGGGAGCTGTTTTTT. Its translation: CASSFVFGGLANTGELFF.

V is TRBV7-3 and J is TRBJ1-2; D call uncertain. Germline V CDR1 and CDR2: SGHTA, FQGTGA. The CDR3 is 12 residues long. The ends were cut back, 4 bases at V and 8 bases at J, with 11 bases in the middle. The CDR3 bases are TGTGCCAGCAGCTCCGGGGTATTCGGCTACACCTTC. Amino acids: CASSSGVFGYTF.

The V call is TRBV6-6, the J call TRBJ2-7; TRBD1 matches at 8 bases. CDR1 is MNHNY, CDR2 SVGAGI, per germline (reference sequence). The J segment lost 0 bases and the V segment lost 2 bases, leaving 6 bases of the junction unmatched. There are 16 residues in the CDR3. As DNA, the CDR3 is TGTGCCAGCAGTTACGTTAGGACAGGGAACTCCTACGAGCAGTACTTC. Translation: CASSYVRTGNSYEQYF.

The chain links TRBV11-2 to TRBJ1-6, with 9 bases that match TRBD1. This CDR3 region has 16 residues. V dropped 0 bases and J dropped 8; count of bases not matched to a gene: 5. Germline lookup yields CDR1 SGHAT and CDR2 FQNNGV. CDR3 coding DNA: TGTGCCAGCAGCTTAGATTACAGGGGGCAGGATTCACCCCTCCACTTT. It yields the protein CASSLDYRGQDSPLHF.

The chain uses TRBV28 and TRBJ1-1; maybe TRBD1 (6 bases). The CDR3 contains 13 residues. Germline CDR1 is MDHEN and CDR2 is SYDVKM. V was cut by 5 bases and J by 6 bases, with 13 bases left in between. The CDR3 DNA sequence: TGTGCCAGCAGTCCCCAGGGGCTTGCTGAAGCTTTCTTT. It encodes CASSPQGLAEAFF.

In this sample, this clone turned up a few times. The rearrangement links TRBV28 to TRBJ1-2; D might be TRBD1 (5 bases). Trimming left V 2 bases short and J 2 bases short, with 12 bases between. The CDR3 covers 15 residues. From germline, CDR1 is MDHEN and CDR2 SYDVKM. This CDR3 is CASSLHDRPNYGYTF. Here the CDR3 DNA reads TGTGCCAGCAGTTTACACGACAGACCCAACTATGGCTACACCTTC.

The V gene is TRBV4-3, the J gene TRBJ2-1; maybe TRBD1 (5 bases). Germline V gives CDR1 LGHNA, CDR2 YSLEER. V lost 0 bases and J 6 bases, leaving 6 bases between the germline ends. There are 13 residues in the CDR3. The CDR3 coding sequence is TGCGCCAGCAGCCAAGACAGGGTCAATGAGCAGTTCTTC. This codes for CASSQDRVNEQFF.

V and J are TRBV5-1 and TRBJ2-1, with D tentatively TRBD1 (5 bases). CDR1 is SGHRS, CDR2 YFSETQ, per germline. The CDR3 has 14 amino acids. V was trimmed by 0 bases and J by 10 bases, leaving 14 bases between them. Here the CDR3 DNA reads TGCGCCAGCAGCTTGGAAGGGGCTGCCGGCGAGCAGTTCTTC. Its protein product is CASSLEGAAGEQFF.

V usage is TRBV7-2 and J usage is TRBJ2-7; 7 bases fit TRBD2. V was pared by 1 base and J by 3 bases, with 3 bases of the junction left unmatched. The CDR3 extends over 14 amino acids. In germline, CDR1 is SGHTA, CDR2 FQGNSA. DNA for the CDR3: TGTGCCAGCAGCTTAGGCGGGAGAGTCTACGAGCAGTACTTC. This translates into CASSLGGRVYEQYF.

This sequence joins TRBV7-9 and TRBJ2-3; 9 bases fit TRBD2. The CDR3 runs to 15 residues. V was pared by 5 bases and J by 2 bases, with 5 bases of the junction left unmatched. From germline, CDR1 is SEHNR and CDR2 FQNEAQ (reference sequence). The CDR3 DNA reads as TGTGCCAGCAGCAAGACTAGCGGACCCACAGATACGCAGTATTTT. Translating it yields CASSKTSGPTDTQYF.

This clone was observed once. This chain uses TRBV7-6 with TRBJ2-7; unclear D gene. The V gene's germline CDR1 is SGHVS and CDR2 FNYEAQ. Between the trimmed V and J ends, which lost 1 base and 7 bases, there was a span of 8 bases. The CDR3 length is 12 residues. The CDR3 reads CASSLGQVEQYF. For the CDR3, the DNA is TGTGCCAGCAGCTTAGGGCAGGTTGAGCAGTACTTC.

J is TRBJ2-7 and V is TRBV19; 11 nucleotides match TRBD1. Germline lookup yields CDR1 LNHDA and CDR2 SQIVND (reference sequence). The CDR3 runs to 13 residues. V dropped 9 bases and J dropped 6; count of bases not matched to a gene: 7. The DNA for the CDR3 is TGTGCCAGCTCGGGACAGGGGGTTCCCGAGCAGTACTTC. It encodes CASSGQGVPEQYF. Full variable domain (rest looked up from reference TRBV19 and TRBJ2-7): DGGITQSPKYLFRKEGQNVTLSCEQNLNHDAMYWYRQDPGQGLRLIYYSQIVNDFQKGDIAEGYSVSREKKESFPLTVTSAQKNPTAFYLCASSGQGVPEQYFGPGTRLTVT.

This chain joins TRBV28 and TRBJ1-2; D is possibly TRBD1 (6 bases). V was clipped by 7 bases and J by 6 bases, with 21 bases between them. Germline CDR1 reads MDHEN; CDR2 reads SYDVKM. CDR3 length equals 15 residues. CDR3 sequence: CASNLSVGGGDGYTF. The CDR3 nucleotides read TGTGCCAGCAACCTTAGTGTCGGGGGGGGCGATGGCTACACCTTC.

The V call is TRBV19, the J call TRBJ1-1, with D tentatively TRBD1 (6 bases). Germline assignment: CDR1 LNHDA and CDR2 SQIVND (reference sequence). The CDR3 sequence is 15 residues long. The V end lost 5 bases, the J end lost 1 base, and 14 bases lay between the germline ends. The CDR3 spells CASSPQGMGNTEAFF. CDR3 DNA sequence: TGTGCCAGTAGTCCACAGGGAATGGGGAACACTGAAGCTTTCTTT. Full variable domain (rest looked up from reference TRBV19 and TRBJ1-1): DGGITQSPKYLFRKEGQNVTLSCEQNLNHDAMYWYRQDPGQGLRLIYYSQIVNDFQKGDIAEGYSVSREKKESFPLTVTSAQKNPTAFYLCASSPQGMGNTEAFFGQGTRLTVV.

The rearrangement uses TRBV24-1 and TRBJ2-4; 7 bases fit TRBD1. V dropped 3 bases and J dropped 7; count of bases not matched to a gene: 8. Looked up from germline, CDR1 is KGHDR and CDR2 is SFDVKD. The CDR3 contains 15 residues. The CDR3 reads CATSDTTGNANIQYF. DNA for the CDR3: TGTGCCACCAGTGATACGACAGGGAATGCGAACATTCAGTACTTC.

This sequence joins TRBV5-1 and TRBJ2-2; 7 positions match TRBD2. V trimming: 0 bases; J trimming: 5 bases; junction bases outside the gene matches: 10. Germline CDR1 SGHRS, CDR2 YFSETQ. The length of the CDR3 is 17 residues. The CDR3 reads CASSLGSAGAFTGELFF. The CDR3 bases are TGCGCCAGCAGCTTGGGTTCCGCGGGAGCGTTTACCGGGGAGCTGTTTTTT.

The gene calls are TRBV5-1 and TRBJ2-2; unclear D gene. Germline V gene data show CDR1 as SGHRS and CDR2 as YFSETQ. V lost 3 bases and J 5 bases, leaving 5 bases between the germline ends. The length of the CDR3 is 12 residues. CDR3 sequence reads: CASSSGTGELFF. The CDR3, as DNA: TGCGCCAGCAGCTCAGGAACCGGGGAGCTGTTTTTT. Supplemented by reference TRBV5-1 and TRBJ2-2, the full variable domain reads KAGVTQTPRYLIKTRGQQVTLSCSPISGHRSVSWYQQTPGQGLQFLFEYFSETQRNKGNFPGRFSGRQFSNSRSEMNVSTLELGDSALYLCASSSGTGELFFGEGSRLTVL.

V and J are TRBV7-2 and TRBJ2-1, with D perhaps matching TRBD1 (6 bases). The germline V gene has CDR1 SGHTA and CDR2 FQGNSA. This CDR3 contains 17 residues. Between the trimmed V and J ends, which lost 7 bases and 2 bases, there was a span of 21 bases. The CDR3 DNA reads TGTGCCAGCACCCCCCAAGCTGGCAGGGGCGCCTACAATGAGCAGTTCTTC. This encodes CASTPQAGRGAYNEQFF.